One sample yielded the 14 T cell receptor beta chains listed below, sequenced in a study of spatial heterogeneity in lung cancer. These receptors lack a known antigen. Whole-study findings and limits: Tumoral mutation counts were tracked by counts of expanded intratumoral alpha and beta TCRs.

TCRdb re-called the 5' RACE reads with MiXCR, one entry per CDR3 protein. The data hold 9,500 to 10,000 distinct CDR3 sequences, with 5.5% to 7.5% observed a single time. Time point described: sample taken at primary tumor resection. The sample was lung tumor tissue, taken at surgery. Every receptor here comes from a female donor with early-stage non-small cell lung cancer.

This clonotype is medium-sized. CDR3 in DNA: TGTGCCAGCAGGCGAGGACAGGGGGCAGATGGCTACACCTTC. Translating gives CASRRGQGADGYTF. The V and J genes are TRBV3-1 and TRBJ1-2, with TRBD1 matching 11 bases. This CDR3 contains 14 residues. V was pared by 6 bases and J by 6 bases, with 6 bases of the junction left unmatched. Germline assignment: CDR1 LGHDT and CDR2 YNNKEL (reference sequence).

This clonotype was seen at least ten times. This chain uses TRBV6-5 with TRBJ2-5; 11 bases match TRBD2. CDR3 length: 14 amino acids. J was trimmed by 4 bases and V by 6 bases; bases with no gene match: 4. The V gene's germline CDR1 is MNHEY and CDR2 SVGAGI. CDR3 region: CASRLAGDIETQYF. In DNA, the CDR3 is TGTGCCAGCAGACTAGCGGGAGATATAGAGACCCAGTACTTC.

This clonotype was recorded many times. The CDR3 region has the DNA TGTGCCAGCCGGGGCCCCCACTCTGGAAACACCATATATTTT. Translation gives CASRGPHSGNTIYF. The rearrangement uses TRBV28 and TRBJ1-3; maybe TRBD1 (5 bases). This CDR3 is built from 14 residues. Trimming removed 8 bases at V and 0 bases at J, with 11 bases between. Germline-derived CDR1 and CDR2 are MDHEN and SYDVKM. Together with reference TRBV28 and TRBJ1-3, the CDR3 gives the full variable domain: DVKVTQSSRYLVKRTGEKVFLECVQDMDHENMFWYRQDPGLGLRLIYFSYDVKMKEKGDIPEGYSVSREKKERFSLILESASTNQTSMYLCASRGPHSGNTIYFGEGSWLTVV.

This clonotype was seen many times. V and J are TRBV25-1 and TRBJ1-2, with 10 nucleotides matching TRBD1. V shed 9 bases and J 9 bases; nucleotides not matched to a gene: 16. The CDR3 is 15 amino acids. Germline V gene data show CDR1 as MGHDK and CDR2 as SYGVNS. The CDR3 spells CASRGSGTGDRRYTF. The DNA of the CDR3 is TGTGCCAGTCGAGGGTCCGGGACAGGGGATCGACGCTACACCTTC.

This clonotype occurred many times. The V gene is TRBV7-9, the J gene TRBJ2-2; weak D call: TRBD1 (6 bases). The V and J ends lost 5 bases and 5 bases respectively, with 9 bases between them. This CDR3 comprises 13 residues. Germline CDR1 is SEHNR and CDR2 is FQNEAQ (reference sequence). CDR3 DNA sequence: TGTGCCAGCAGCCCCCAGGGGACCGGGGAGCTGTTTTTT. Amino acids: CASSPQGTGELFF.

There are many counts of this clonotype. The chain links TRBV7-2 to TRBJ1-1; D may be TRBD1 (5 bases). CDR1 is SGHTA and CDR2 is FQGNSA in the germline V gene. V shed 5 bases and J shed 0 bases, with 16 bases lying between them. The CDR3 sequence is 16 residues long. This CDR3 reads CASSIRQKVMNTEAFF. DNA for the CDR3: TGTGCCAGCAGCATCAGACAGAAGGTCATGAACACTGAAGCTTTCTTT.

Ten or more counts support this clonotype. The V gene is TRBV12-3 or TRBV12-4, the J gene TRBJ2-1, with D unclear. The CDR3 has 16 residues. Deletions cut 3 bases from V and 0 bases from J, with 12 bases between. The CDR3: CASSFRHLSSYNEQFF. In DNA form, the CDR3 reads TGTGCCAGCAGTTTTCGACACCTTAGCTCCTACAATGAGCAGTTCTTC.

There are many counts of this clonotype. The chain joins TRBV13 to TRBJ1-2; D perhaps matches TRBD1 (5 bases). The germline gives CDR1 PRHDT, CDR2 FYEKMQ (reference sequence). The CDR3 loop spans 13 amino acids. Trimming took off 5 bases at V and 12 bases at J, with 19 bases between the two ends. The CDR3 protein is CASSPRARVKDTF. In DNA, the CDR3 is TGTGCCAGCAGCCCCCGGGCCAGGGTTAAGGACACCTTC.

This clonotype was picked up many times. The CDR3 reads CASSYSSPGQGGEKLFF. CDR3 DNA: TGTGCCAGCAGTTACTCAAGCCCGGGACAGGGAGGAGAAAAACTGTTTTTT. The chain links TRBV6-6 to TRBJ1-4; 9 bases line up with TRBD1. J was trimmed by 8 bases and V by 0 bases; bases with no gene match: 10. This CDR3 contains 17 residues. CDR1 is MNHNY and CDR2 is SVGAGI in the germline V gene (reference sequence).

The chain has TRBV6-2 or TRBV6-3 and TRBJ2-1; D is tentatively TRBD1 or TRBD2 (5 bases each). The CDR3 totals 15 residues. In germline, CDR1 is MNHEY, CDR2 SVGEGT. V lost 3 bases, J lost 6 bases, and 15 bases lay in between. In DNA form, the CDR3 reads TGTGCCAGCAGTTATCAGACAGCCCGGGGCAATGAGCAGTTCTTC. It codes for CASSYQTARGNEQFF.

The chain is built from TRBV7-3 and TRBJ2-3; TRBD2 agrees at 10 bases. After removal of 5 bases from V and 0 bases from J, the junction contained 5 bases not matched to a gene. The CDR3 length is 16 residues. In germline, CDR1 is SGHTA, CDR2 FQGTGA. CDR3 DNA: TGTGCCAGCAGCCCCCTAGCGGGAGCCAGCACAGATACGCAGTATTTT. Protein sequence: CASSPLAGASTDTQYF.

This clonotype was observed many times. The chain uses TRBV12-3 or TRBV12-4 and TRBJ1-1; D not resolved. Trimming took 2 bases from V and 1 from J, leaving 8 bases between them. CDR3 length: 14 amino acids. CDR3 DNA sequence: TGTGCCAGCAGTTTACTCGGGAGGAACACTGAAGCTTTCTTT. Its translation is CASSLLGRNTEAFF.

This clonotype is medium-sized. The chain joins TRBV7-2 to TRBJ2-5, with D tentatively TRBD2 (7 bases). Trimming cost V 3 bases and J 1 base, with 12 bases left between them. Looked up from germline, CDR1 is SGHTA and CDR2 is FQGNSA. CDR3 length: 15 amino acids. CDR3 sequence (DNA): TGTGCCAGCAGCTTCCAGGGAGGGGGCCAAGAGACCCAGTACTTC. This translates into CASSFQGGGQETQYF.

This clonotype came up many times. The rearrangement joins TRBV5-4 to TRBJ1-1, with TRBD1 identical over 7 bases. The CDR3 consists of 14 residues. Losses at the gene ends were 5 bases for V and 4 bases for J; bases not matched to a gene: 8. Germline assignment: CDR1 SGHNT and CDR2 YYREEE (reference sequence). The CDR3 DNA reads TGTGCCAGCAGGCGGCAGGGGGAGGGCACTGAAGCTTTCTTT. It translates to CASRRQGEGTEAFF.